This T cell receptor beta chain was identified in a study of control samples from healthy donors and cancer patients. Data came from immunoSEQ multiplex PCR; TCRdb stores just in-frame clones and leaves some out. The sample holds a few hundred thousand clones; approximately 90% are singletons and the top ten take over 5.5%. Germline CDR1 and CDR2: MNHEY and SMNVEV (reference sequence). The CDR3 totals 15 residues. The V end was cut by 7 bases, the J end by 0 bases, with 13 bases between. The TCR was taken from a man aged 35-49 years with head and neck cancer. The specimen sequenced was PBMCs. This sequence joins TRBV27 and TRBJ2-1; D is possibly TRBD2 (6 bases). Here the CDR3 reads CASTRDGSSYNEQFF. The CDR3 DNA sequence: TGTGCCAGCACGCGGGACGGGAGCTCCTACAATGAGCAGTTCTTC.